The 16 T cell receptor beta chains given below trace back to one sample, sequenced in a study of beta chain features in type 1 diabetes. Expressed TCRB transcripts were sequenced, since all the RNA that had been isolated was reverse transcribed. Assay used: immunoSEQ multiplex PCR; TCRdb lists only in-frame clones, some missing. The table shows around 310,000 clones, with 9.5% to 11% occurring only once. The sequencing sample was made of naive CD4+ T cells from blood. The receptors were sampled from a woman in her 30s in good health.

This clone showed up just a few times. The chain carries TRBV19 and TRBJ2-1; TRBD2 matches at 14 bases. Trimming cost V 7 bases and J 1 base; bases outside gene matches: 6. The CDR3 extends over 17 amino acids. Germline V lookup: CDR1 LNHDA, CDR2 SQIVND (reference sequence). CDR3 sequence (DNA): TGTGCCAGTACCGGGACTAGCGGGAGCAGGTCCTACAATGAGCAGTTCTTC. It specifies CASTGTSGSRSYNEQFF. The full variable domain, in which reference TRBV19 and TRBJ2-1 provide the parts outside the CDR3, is DGGITQSPKYLFRKEGQNVTLSCEQNLNHDAMYWYRQDPGQGLRLIYYSQIVNDFQKGDIAEGYSVSREKKESFPLTVTSAQKNPTAFYLCASTGTSGSRSYNEQFFGPGTRLTVL.

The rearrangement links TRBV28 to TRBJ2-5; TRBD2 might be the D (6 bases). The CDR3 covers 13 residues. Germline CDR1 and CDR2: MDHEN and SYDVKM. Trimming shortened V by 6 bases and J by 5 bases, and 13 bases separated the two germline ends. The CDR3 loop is CASSVGAGETQYF. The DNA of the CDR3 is TGTGCCAGCAGCGTAGGGGCGGGGGAGACCCAGTACTTC.

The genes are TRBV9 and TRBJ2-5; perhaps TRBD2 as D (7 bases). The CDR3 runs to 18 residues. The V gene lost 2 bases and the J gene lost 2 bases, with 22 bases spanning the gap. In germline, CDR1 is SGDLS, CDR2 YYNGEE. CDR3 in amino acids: CASSVWGGQGSGQETQYF. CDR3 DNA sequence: TGTGCCAGCAGCGTTTGGGGGGGGCAGGGGAGTGGTCAAGAGACCCAGTACTTC.

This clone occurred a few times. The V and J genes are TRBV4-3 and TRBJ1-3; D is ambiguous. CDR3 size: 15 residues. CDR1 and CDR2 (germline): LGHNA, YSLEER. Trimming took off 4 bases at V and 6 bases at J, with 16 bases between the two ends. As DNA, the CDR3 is TGCGCCAGCAGCCGTGAATGGCCCCTCGAAAACACCATATATTTT. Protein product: CASSREWPLENTIYF.

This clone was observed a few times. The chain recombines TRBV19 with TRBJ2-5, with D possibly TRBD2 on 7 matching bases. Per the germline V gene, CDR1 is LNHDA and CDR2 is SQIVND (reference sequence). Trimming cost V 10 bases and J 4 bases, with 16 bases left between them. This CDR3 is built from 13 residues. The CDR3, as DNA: TGTGCCACCGCCGGGGGGCGCGGAGAGACCCAGTACTTC. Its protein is CATAGGRGETQYF. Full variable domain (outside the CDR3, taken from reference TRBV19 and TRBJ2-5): DGGITQSPKYLFRKEGQNVTLSCEQNLNHDAMYWYRQDPGQGLRLIYYSQIVNDFQKGDIAEGYSVSREKKESFPLTVTSAQKNPTAFYLCATAGGRGETQYFGPGTRLLVL.

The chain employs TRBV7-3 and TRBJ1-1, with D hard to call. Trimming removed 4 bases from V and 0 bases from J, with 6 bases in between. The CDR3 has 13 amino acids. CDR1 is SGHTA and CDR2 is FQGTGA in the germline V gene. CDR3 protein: CASSSYLNTEAFF. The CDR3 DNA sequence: TGTGCCAGCAGCTCCTACCTGAACACTGAAGCTTTCTTT.

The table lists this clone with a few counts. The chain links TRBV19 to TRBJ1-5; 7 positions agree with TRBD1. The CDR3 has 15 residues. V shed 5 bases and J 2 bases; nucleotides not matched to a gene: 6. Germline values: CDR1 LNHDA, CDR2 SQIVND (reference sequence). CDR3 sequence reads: CASSPRQGGNQPQHF. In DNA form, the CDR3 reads TGTGCCAGTAGTCCTAGACAGGGCGGCAATCAGCCCCAGCATTTT.

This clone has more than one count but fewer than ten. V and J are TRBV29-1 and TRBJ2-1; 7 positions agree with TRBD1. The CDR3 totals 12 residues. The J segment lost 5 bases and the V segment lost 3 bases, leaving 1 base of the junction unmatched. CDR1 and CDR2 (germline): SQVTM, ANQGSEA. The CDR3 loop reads CSVEGQNNEQFF. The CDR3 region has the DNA TGCAGCGTTGAGGGACAGAACAATGAGCAGTTCTTC.

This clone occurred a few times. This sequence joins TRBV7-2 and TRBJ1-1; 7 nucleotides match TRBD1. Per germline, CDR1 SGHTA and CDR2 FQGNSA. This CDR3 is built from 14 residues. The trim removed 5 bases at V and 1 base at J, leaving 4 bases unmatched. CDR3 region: CASSPRQGNTEAFF. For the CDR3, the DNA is TGTGCCAGCAGCCCCCGACAGGGGAACACTGAAGCTTTCTTT.

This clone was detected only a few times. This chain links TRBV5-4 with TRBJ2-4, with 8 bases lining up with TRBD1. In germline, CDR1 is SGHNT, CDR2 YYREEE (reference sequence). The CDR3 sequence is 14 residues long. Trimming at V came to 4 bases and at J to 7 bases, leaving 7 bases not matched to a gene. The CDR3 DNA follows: TGTGCCAGCAGCCCGGGGACAGGAAATAACATTCAGTACTTC. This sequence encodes CASSPGTGNNIQYF. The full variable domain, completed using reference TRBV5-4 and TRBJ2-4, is ETGVTQSPTHLIKTRGQQVTLRCSSQSGHNTVSWYQQALGQGPQFIFQYYREEENGRGNFPPRFSGLQFPNYSSELNVNALELDDSALYLCASSPGTGNNIQYFGAGTRLSVL.

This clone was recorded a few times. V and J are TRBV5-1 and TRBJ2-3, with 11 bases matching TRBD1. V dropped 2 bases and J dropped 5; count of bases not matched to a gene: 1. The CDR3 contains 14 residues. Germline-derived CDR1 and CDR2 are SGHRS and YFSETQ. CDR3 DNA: TGCGCCAGCAGCTTTGGGACAGGGGGAGATACGCAGTATTTT. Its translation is CASSFGTGGDTQYF.

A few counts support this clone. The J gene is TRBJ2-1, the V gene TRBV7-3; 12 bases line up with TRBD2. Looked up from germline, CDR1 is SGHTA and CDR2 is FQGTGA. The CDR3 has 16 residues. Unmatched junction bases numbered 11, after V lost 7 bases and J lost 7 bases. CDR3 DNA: TGTGCCAGCACATTTCCGGGACTAGCGGGCCTGAATGAGCAGTTCTTC. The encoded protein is CASTFPGLAGLNEQFF.

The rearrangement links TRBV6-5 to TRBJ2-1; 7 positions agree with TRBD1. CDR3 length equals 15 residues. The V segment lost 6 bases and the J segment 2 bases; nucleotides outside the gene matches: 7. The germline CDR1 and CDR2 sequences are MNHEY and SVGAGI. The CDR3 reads CASSPPGQPYNEQFF. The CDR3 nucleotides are TGTGCCAGCAGCCCTCCGGGACAGCCCTACAATGAGCAGTTCTTC.

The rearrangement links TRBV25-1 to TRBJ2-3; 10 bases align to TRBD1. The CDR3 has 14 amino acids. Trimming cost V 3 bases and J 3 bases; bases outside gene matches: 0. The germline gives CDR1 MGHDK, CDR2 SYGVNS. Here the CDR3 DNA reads TGTGCCAGCAGTGAGGACAGGGGGACAGATACGCAGTATTTT. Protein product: CASSEDRGTDTQYF.

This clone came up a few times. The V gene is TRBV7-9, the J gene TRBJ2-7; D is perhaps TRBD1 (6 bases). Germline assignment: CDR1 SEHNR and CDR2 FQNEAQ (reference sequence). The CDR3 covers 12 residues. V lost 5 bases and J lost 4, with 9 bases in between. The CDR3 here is CASSRTVYEQYF. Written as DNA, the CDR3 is TGTGCCAGCAGCAGGACAGTTTACGAGCAGTACTTC.

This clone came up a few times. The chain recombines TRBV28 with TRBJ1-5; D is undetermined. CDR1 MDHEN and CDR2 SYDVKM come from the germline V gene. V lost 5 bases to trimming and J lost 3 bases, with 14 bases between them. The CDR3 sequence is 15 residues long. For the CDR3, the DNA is TGTGCCAGCAGTCCGGATCGGCGGTTCAATCAGCCCCAGCATTTT. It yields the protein CASSPDRRFNQPQHF.